Listed below are T cell receptor beta chains from one sample, sequenced in a study of T cells in severe cutaneous drug reactions. TCRdb reprocessed the multiplex PCR reads and stores each CDR3 protein as one record, lacking DNA. The ten top clones account for roughly 7.7%, within a sample of tens of thousands of distinct CDR3 sequences. The sequenced sample was PBMCs. These receptors were obtained from a human donor with toxic epidermal necrolysis, a severe cutaneous drug reaction. Each CDR3 is given with its conserved first and last residue. Only part of the rows carry a size: once, few, many, or a class if the clone is expanded.

TRBV29-1	12	NA	TRBJ2-3	CSVGKATDTQYF
TRBV9	15	NA	TRBJ2-1	CASSVDISGWDEQFF
TRBV9	15	medium-sized	TRBJ2-7	CASSVAAGTSYEQYF
TRBV19	14	NA	TRBJ2-1	CASSMTGGPGEQFF
TRBV4-2	14	NA	TRBJ1-5	CASSQSQGNQPQHF
TRBV28	15	NA	TRBJ1-2	CASSLGAEANYGYTF
TRBV6-2/TRBV6-3	16	NA	TRBJ2-7	CASSYGTGTSSYEQYF
TRBV29-1	11	NA	TRBJ1-1	CSWEVGTEAFF
TRBV27	16	NA	TRBJ1-5	CASSEGGVQGNQPQHF
TRBV2	14	medium-sized	TRBJ2-1	CASTESLAGNEQFF
TRBV9	15	NA	TRBJ1-3	CASSVGRDSGNTIYF
TRBV7-8	16	NA	TRBJ2-1	CASSSLDRGWDYEQFF
TRBV5-4	14	NA	TRBJ1-2	CASREGQAAYGYTF
TRBV2	15	medium-sized	TRBJ1-5	CASSADRGYNQPQHF
TRBV30	15	medium-sized	TRBJ2-7	CAWSRLAGGPREQYF
TRBV4-1	14	NA	TRBJ2-7	CASSQEKLRDEQYF
TRBV9	13	NA	TRBJ2-7	CASSQLLGYEQYF
TRBV13	15	NA	TRBJ2-7	CASSPTPSGQYEQYF
TRBV4-1	13	NA	TRBJ2-3	CASSRDVLDTQYF
TRBV15	15	NA	TRBJ1-2	CATSRVAQGTYGYTF
TRBV10-3	14	NA	TRBJ1-1	CAISPNQGDTEAFF
TRBV20-1	15	NA	TRBJ2-1	CSARFGASSYNEQFF
TRBV6-2/TRBV6-3	16	NA	TRBJ2-1	CASSRPVESSYNEQFF
TRBV12-3/TRBV12-4	15	NA	TRBJ1-3	CASSLGGIPGNTIYF
TRBV2	16	NA	TRBJ2-1	CASSETTGSSYNEQFF
TRBV27	13	NA	TRBJ2-7	CASSPGTGYEQYF
TRBV19	13	NA	TRBJ1-1	CASSIAAGGEAFF
TRBV5-8	13	NA	TRBJ2-7	CASSLSSSYEQYF
TRBV6-5	13	NA	TRBJ2-1	CASSSWGRREQFF
TRBV5-1	15	NA	TRBJ2-3	CASSFSRPHTDTQYF
TRBV28	16	NA	TRBJ1-2	CASSSPGGGRGYGYTF
TRBV28	14	NA	TRBJ1-2	CASSAAGEGDGYTF
TRBV3-1	15	NA	TRBJ1-1	CASSRLMRSFTEAFF
TRBV9	14	NA	TRBJ2-3	CASSVAGSTDTQYF
TRBV6-5	15	medium-sized	TRBJ2-3	CASSLLAAGTDTQYF
TRBV4-1	16	NA	TRBJ2-3	CASSRGTSGSVDTQYF
TRBV29-1	13	NA	TRBJ2-7	CSVRPGAAYEQYF